This T cell receptor beta chain was profiled in a study of blood T cell repertoires in COVID-19. About the research overall: COVID-19 samples from acute and convalescent phases originated in the United States, Italy and Spain. PBMCs, B-cell-depleted T cells, or T cells were the source of the cDNA or gDNA that made up the material.

In this sample, this clone turned up a few times. Original analysis: Amplification with reference gene primers provided the estimates of nucleated cell counts. TCRdb's table, derived via immunoSEQ multiplex PCR, lists solely in-frame clones and lacks some. For V, J and clone size, that table is used; D and trimming come from the DNA. The data contain over 150,000 clones, approximately 83% of them singletons. Germline lookup yields CDR1 SGHRS and CDR2 YFSETQ. Trimming took 4 bases from V and 4 from J; bases not matched to a gene: 7. This CDR3 spans 14 amino acids. This receptor was obtained from a woman aged 55-69 years with acute or convalescent COVID-19. The rearrangement joins TRBV5-1 to TRBJ1-1; 7 nucleotides match TRBD1. The sequenced material came from peripheral blood. The CDR3: CASSGRGIVTEAFF. CDR3 DNA: TGCGCCAGCAGCGGCAGGGGGATCGTCACTGAAGCTTTCTTT.